Below are 13 T cell receptor beta chains sequenced from a single sample in a study of cytomegalovirus exposure and HLA in healthy donors. The method was immunoSEQ multiplex PCR; TCRdb's version includes in-frame clones alone and lacks a portion of them. The sample yields about 200,000 clones, roughly 84% seen once. Sequencing input: PBMCs. These receptors were collected from a woman aged 18-35 years in good health and CMV-seropositive.

CDR3 sequence reads: CASRGIRRGMTPTDTQYF. The CDR3 bases are TGCGCCAGCAGGGGGATTCGGAGGGGAATGACCCCCACAGATACGCAGTATTTT. The chain couples TRBV10-2 to TRBJ2-3, with D possibly matching TRBD2 (6 bases). The CDR3 is 18 amino acids. Looked up from germline, CDR1 is WSHSY and CDR2 is SAAADI. Trimming pared 6 bases from V and 2 bases from J, leaving 24 bases between.

The chain links TRBV5-4 to TRBJ2-3, with D unresolved. The CDR3 is 12 residues long. Germline loops: CDR1 SGHNT, CDR2 YYREEE (reference sequence). With 3 bases removed from V and 6 bases from J, the gap between germline ends came to 8 bases. The CDR3 is CASSSIRDTQYF. CDR3 sequence (DNA): TGTGCCAGCAGCTCGATCAGGGATACGCAGTATTTT.

This sequence joins TRBV10-3 and TRBJ2-3; possibly TRBD2 for D (7 bases). The CDR3 length is 15 residues. Germline V gives CDR1 ENHRY, CDR2 SYGVKD. V gave up 2 bases and J gave up 4 bases, with 13 bases separating them. CDR3 sequence (DNA): TGTGCCATCAGTGAGCGGGGCGGGGGCTCAGATACGCAGTATTTT. Its translation is CAISERGGGSDTQYF.

The CDR3 region has the DNA TGTGCCAGCAGCGGAAGGACAGGACTAAGCTCCTATAATTCACCCCTCCACTTT. Translation gives CASSGRTGLSSYNSPLHF. This rearrangement joins TRBV7-9 to TRBJ1-6; TRBD1 aligns across 7 bases. Per the germline V gene, CDR1 is SEHNR and CDR2 is FQNEAQ (reference sequence). The V gene end was trimmed by 5 bases and the J gene end by 0 bases; junction bases not matched to a gene: 10. The CDR3 is made up of 18 amino acids.

The chain joins TRBV15 to TRBJ2-7, with D possibly matching TRBD2 (5 bases). The CDR3 has 14 amino acids. The V gene's germline CDR1 is LNHNV and CDR2 YYDKDF (reference sequence). Trimming stripped 1 base from V and 0 bases from J, with 7 bases between. The CDR3, as DNA: TGTGCCACCAGCAGAGGCGACTACTCCTACGAGCAGTACTTC. Amino acid sequence: CATSRGDYSYEQYF.

This chain joins TRBV29-1 and TRBJ2-7; D is possibly TRBD1 (6 bases). The V gene lost 0 bases and the J gene lost 9 bases, with 15 bases spanning the gap. CDR1 is SQVTM and CDR2 is ANQGSEA in the germline V gene. The CDR3 extends over 13 amino acids. CDR3 bases: TGCAGCGTTGAAGATCAGGCAGGGGAAACGCAGTACTTC. Translating it yields CSVEDQAGETQYF.

This clone appeared a few times. The chain combines TRBV19 with TRBJ2-7, with a possible D match to TRBD2 (6 bases). Germline lookup yields CDR1 LNHDA and CDR2 SQIVND (reference sequence). V lost 5 bases and J 5 bases, leaving 13 bases between the germline ends. The CDR3 loop spans 13 amino acids. Written as DNA, the CDR3 is TGTGCCAGTAGTGCCAGTGGGGGGAACGAGCAGTACTTC. This encodes CASSASGGNEQYF.

This clone was counted between two and nine times. The gene calls are TRBV5-1 and TRBJ2-1, with 9 bases aligning to TRBD1. This CDR3 contains 14 residues. J lost 8 bases, V lost 0 bases, and 3 bases had no gene match. Germline-derived CDR1 and CDR2 are SGHRS and YFSETQ. CDR3 DNA sequence: TGCGCCAGCAGCTTGGGGGACAGGGAAGATGAGCAGTTCTTC. Translating gives CASSLGDREDEQFF. Full variable domain (rest looked up from reference TRBV5-1 and TRBJ2-1): KAGVTQTPRYLIKTRGQQVTLSCSPISGHRSVSWYQQTPGQGLQFLFEYFSETQRNKGNFPGRFSGRQFSNSRSEMNVSTLELGDSALYLCASSLGDREDEQFFGPGTRLTVL.

CDR3 region: CASSETVNTGELFF. The CDR3 bases are TGTGCCAGCAGTGAGACAGTGAACACCGGGGAGCTGTTTTTT. The V call is TRBV2, the J call TRBJ2-2; tentative D call: TRBD1 (5 bases). CDR3 length equals 14 residues. Trimming removed 3 bases at V and 1 base at J, with 6 bases between. Germline V CDR1 and CDR2: SNHLY, FYNNEI. The full variable domain, in which reference TRBV2 and TRBJ2-2 provide the parts outside the CDR3, is EPEVTQTPSHQVTQMGQEVILRCVPISNHLYFYWYRQILGQKVEFLVSFYNNEISEKSEIFDDQFSVERPDGSNFTLKIRSTKLEDSAMYFCASSETVNTGELFFGEGSRLTVL.

The chain uses TRBV7-9 and TRBJ2-5, with 11 bases that match TRBD2. In germline, CDR1 is SEHNR, CDR2 FQNEAQ (reference sequence). V lost 2 bases and J lost 1; bases outside the gene matches: 6. The CDR3 loop spans 17 amino acids. The CDR3 DNA is TGTGCCAGCAGCTTATTCCGGACTAGCGGGCGCCAAGAGACCCAGTACTTC. Protein: CASSLFRTSGRQETQYF.

V gene TRBV10-3 combines with J gene TRBJ1-2; TRBD1 matches 7 bases. Germline values: CDR1 ENHRY, CDR2 SYGVKD. V was clipped by 2 bases and J by 2 bases; unmatched bases: 5. This CDR3 has 15 residues. Written as DNA, the CDR3 is TGTGCCATCAGTGAGAAGGGGGCATCGAACTATGGCTACACCTTC. Amino acid sequence: CAISEKGASNYGYTF.

The chain recombines TRBV28 with TRBJ1-4; perhaps TRBD1 as D (5 bases). This CDR3 is 15 amino acids long. The ends were cut back, 7 bases at V and 3 bases at J, with 15 bases in the middle. CDR1 MDHEN and CDR2 SYDVKM come from the germline V gene. The CDR3 DNA reads TGTGCCAGCACCTTAGGGCCAGGGTCTAATGAAAAACTGTTTTTT. This translates into CASTLGPGSNEKLFF.

This sequence joins TRBV7-2 and TRBJ1-2; D is perhaps TRBD1 (5 bases). V was shortened by 1 base and J by 4 bases, with 13 bases between the two germline ends. The CDR3 extends over 15 amino acids. Germline V gene lookup returns CDR1 SGHTA and CDR2 FQGNSA. The DNA of the CDR3 is TGTGCCAGCAGCTTAGAGATCACAGGAAGCTATGGCTACACCTTC. Its protein is CASSLEITGSYGYTF.